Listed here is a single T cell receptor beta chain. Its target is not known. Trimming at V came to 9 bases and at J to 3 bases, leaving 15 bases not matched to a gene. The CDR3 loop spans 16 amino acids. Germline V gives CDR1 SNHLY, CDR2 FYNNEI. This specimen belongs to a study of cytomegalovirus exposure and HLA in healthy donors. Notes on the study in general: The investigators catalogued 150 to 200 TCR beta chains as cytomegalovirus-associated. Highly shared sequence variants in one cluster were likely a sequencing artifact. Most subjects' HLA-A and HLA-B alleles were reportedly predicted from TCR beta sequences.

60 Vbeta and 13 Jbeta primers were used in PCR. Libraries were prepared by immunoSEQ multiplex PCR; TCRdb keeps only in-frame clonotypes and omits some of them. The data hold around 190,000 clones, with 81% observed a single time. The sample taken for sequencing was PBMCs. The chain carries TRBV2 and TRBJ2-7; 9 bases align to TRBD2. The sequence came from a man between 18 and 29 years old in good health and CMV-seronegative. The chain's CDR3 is CASKDPGTSGYYEQYF. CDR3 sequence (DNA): TGTGCCAGTAAAGACCCGGGAACTAGCGGGTACTACGAGCAGTACTTC.